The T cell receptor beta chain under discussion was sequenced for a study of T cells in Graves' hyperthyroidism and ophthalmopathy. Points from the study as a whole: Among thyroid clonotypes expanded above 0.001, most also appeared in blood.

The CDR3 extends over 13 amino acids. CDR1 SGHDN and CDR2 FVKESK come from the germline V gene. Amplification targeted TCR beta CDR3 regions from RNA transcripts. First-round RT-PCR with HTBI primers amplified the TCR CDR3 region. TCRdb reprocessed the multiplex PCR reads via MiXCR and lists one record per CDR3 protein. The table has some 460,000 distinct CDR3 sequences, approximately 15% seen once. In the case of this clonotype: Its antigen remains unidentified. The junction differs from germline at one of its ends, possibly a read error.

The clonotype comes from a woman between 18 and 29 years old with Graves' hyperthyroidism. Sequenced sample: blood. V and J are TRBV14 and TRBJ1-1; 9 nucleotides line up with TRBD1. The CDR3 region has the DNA TGTGGCAGCAGCCAGACGGACAGGGGACGAGCTTTCTTT. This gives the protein CGSSQTDRGRAFF.